The clone carrying this TCR beta chain was detected only once. Its antigen is not identified. These data originate in a study of Ad26.COV2.S vaccination and SARS-CoV-2 variants. Study findings and constraints: Using TCR breadth and depth analyses may have led to underestimated total T cell responses.

Trimming left V 2 bases short and J 1 base short, with 8 bases between. The CDR3 is made up of 15 amino acids. Germline-derived CDR1 and CDR2 are MDHEN and SYDVKM. The assay was immunoSEQ multiplex PCR, and TCRdb's table has in-frame clones only and misses some. The table has 85,000 to 120,000 clones, roughly 75% seen once. The chain joins TRBV28 to TRBJ1-4, with D uncertain. The sequence was obtained from a human donor who had recovered from COVID-19. Sample: peripheral blood, taken after recovery from COVID-19. The CDR3 region is CASSLPGITNEKLFF. For the CDR3, the DNA is TGTGCCAGCAGTTTACCCGGGATAACTAATGAAAAACTGTTTTTT.